This TCR beta chain derives from a study of blood T cell repertoires in COVID-19. Study-wide context: The origin of the acute and convalescent COVID-19 samples was the United States, Italy and Spain. Sample material is recorded as cDNA or gDNA derived from T cells, B-cell-depleted T cells, or PBMCs.

As handled by the study authors: Quantification of nucleated cells was approximated via reference gene primer amplification. Generated by immunoSEQ multiplex PCR, the TCRdb table keeps only in-frame clones and is missing some. That table is the source of V, J and clone size, and D and trimming were worked out from the DNA. Of under 85,000 clones detected, about 90% appear once; the ten largest clones hold roughly 12%. The length of the CDR3 is 15 residues. V dropped 6 bases and J dropped 8; count of bases not matched to a gene: 11. Looked up from germline, CDR1 is SNHLY and CDR2 is FYNNEI. The receptor's source is a human donor in a cohort sampled during active COVID-19. The sequenced sample consisted of peripheral blood. The J gene is TRBJ1-2, the V gene TRBV2, with 11 bases fitting TRBD1. The CDR3 DNA is TGTGCCAGCAGCCCCCGGGCGGACAGGGGGCAAGGCTACACCTTC. Translating it yields CASSPRADRGQGYTF.